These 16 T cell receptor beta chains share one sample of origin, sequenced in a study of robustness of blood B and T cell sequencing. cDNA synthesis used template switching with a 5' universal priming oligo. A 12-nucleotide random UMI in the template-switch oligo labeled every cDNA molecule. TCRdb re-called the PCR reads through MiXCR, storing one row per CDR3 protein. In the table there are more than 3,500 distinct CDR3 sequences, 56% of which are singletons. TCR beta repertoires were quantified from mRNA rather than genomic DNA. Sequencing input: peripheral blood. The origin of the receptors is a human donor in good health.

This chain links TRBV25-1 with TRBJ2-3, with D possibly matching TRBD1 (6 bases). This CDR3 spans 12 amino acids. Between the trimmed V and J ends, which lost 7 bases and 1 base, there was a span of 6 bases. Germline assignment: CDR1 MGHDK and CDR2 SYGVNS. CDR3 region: CASNRGTDTQYF. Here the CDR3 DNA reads TGTGCCAGCAACAGGGGCACAGATACGCAGTATTTT.

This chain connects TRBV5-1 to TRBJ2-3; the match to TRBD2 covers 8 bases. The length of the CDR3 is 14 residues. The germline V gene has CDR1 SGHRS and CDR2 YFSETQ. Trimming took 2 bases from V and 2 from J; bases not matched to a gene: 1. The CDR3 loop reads CASSFSGATDTQYF. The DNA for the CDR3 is TGCGCCAGCAGCTTTAGCGGGGCCACAGATACGCAGTATTTT. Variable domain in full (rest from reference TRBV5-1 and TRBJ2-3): KAGVTQTPRYLIKTRGQQVTLSCSPISGHRSVSWYQQTPGQGLQFLFEYFSETQRNKGNFPGRFSGRQFSNSRSEMNVSTLELGDSALYLCASSFSGATDTQYFGPGTRLTVL.

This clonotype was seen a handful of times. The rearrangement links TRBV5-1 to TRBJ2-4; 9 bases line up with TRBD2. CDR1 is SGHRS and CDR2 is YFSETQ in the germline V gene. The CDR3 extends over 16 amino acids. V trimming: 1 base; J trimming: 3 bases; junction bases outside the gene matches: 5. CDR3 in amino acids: CASSLRGGAVKNIQYF. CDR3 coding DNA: TGCGCCAGCAGCTTGCGCGGGGGGGCCGTCAAAAACATTCAGTACTTC. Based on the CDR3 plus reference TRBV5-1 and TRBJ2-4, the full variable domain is KAGVTQTPRYLIKTRGQQVTLSCSPISGHRSVSWYQQTPGQGLQFLFEYFSETQRNKGNFPGRFSGRQFSNSRSEMNVSTLELGDSALYLCASSLRGGAVKNIQYFGAGTRLSVL.

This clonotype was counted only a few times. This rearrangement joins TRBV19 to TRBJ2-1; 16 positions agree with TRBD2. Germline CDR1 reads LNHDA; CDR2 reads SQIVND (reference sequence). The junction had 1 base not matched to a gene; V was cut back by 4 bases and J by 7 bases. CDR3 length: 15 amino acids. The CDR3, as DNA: TGTGCCAGTAGTACGGGACTAGCGGGGGGGAATGAGCAGTTCTTC. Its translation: CASSTGLAGGNEQFF.

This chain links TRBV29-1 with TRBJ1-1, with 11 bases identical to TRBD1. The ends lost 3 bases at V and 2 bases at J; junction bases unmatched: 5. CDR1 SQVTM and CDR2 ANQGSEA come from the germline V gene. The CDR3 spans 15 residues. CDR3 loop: CSVEPGTGGNTEAFF. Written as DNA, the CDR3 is TGCAGCGTTGAGCCCGGGACAGGGGGTAACACTGAAGCTTTCTTT.

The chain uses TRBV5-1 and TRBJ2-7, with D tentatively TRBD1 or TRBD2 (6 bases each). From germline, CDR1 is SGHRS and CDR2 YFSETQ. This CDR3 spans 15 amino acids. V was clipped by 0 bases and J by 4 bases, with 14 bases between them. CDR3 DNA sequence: TGCGCCAGCAGCTTGGATTACGAAGGGGGGTACGAGCAGTACTTC. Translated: CASSLDYEGGYEQYF.

The CDR3 bases are TGTGCCAGCAGTGAGGCCTACGAGCAGTACTTC. It yields the protein CASSEAYEQYF. The chain joins TRBV25-1 to TRBJ2-7, with D unresolved. Per germline, CDR1 MGHDK and CDR2 SYGVNS. The CDR3 length is 11 residues. V lost 3 bases and J 2 bases, leaving 2 bases between the germline ends.

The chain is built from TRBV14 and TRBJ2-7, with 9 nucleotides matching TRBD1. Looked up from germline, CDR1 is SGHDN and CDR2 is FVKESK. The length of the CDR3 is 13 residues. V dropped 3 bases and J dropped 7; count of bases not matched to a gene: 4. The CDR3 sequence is CASSHYRGLEQYF. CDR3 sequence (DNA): TGTGCCAGCAGCCACTACAGGGGGCTTGAGCAGTACTTC.

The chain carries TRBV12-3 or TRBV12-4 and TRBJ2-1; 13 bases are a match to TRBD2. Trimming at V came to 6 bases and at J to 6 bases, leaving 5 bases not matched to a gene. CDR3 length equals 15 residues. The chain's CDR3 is CASSLLAGGLNEQFF. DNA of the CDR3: TGTGCCAGCAGCCTACTAGCGGGGGGGCTCAATGAGCAGTTCTTC.

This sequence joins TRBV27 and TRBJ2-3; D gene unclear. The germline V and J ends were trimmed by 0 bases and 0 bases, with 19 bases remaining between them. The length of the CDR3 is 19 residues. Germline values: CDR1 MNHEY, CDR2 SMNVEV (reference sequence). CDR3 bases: TGTGCCAGCAGTTTATCTAGTGTGTACGGCAGGCTGAGCACAGATACGCAGTATTTT. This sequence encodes CASSLSSVYGRLSTDTQYF.

The CDR3 nucleotides are TGTGCCAGCAGCTTAGGGAGGCCATCAGATACGCAGTATTTT. Its protein product is CASSLGRPSDTQYF. The chain uses TRBV7-2 and TRBJ2-3, with a weak D call TRBD2 (5 bases). The germline V and J ends were trimmed by 1 base and 4 bases, with 9 bases remaining between them. CDR1 is SGHTA and CDR2 is FQGNSA in the germline V gene. The CDR3 totals 14 residues.

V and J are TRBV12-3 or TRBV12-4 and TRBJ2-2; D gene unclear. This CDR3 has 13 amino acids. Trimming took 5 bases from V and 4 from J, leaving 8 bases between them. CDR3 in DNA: TGTGCCAGCAGTAATCAAGGCACCGGGGAGCTGTTTTTT. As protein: CASSNQGTGELFF.

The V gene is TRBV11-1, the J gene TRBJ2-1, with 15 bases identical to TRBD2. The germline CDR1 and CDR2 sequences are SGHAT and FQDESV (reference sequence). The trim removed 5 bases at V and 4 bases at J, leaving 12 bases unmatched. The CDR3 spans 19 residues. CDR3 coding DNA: TGTGCCAGCAGCCCCACGGGACTAGCGGGGGGCCCGGGTTACAATGAGCAGTTCTTC. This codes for CASSPTGLAGGPGYNEQFF.

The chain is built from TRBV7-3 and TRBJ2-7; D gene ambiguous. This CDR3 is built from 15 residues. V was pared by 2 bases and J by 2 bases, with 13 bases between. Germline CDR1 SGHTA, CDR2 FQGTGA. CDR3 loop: CASSLFGSTTYEQYF. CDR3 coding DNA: TGTGCCAGCAGCTTATTCGGCAGTACCACCTACGAGCAGTACTTC.

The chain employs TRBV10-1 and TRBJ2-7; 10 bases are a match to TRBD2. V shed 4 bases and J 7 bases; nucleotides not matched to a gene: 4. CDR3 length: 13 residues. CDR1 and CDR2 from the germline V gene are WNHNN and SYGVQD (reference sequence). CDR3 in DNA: TGCGCCAGCAGTGTGGTAGCGGGGGGTGAGCAGTACTTC. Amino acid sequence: CASSVVAGGEQYF.

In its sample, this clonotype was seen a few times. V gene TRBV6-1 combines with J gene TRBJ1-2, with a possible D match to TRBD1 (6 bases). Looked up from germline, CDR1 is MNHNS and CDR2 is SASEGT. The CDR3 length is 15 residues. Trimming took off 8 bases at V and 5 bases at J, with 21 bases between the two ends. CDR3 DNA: TGTGCCAGCGGGGGGCTCCAGGGTTGGTTGTATGGCTACACCTTC. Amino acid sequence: CASGGLQGWLYGYTF.